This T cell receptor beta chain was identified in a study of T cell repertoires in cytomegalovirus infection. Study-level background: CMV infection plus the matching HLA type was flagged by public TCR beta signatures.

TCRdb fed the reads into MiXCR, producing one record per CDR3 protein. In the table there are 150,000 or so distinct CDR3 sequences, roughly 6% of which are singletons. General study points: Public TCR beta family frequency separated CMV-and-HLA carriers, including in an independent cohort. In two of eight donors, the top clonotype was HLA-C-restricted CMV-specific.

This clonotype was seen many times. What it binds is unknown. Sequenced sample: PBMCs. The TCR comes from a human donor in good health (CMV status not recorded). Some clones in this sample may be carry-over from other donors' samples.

CDR3 protein: CASSSPTGLAGMTQYF. CDR3 nucleotide sequence: TGTGCCAGCAGCTCCCCAACAGGACTAGCGGGGATGACCCAGTACTTC. This chain links TRBV7-2 with TRBJ2-5, with 12 nucleotides matching TRBD2. The V and J ends lost 4 bases and 7 bases, in that order; junction bases with no gene match: 10. Germline V gene sequence: CDR1 SGHTA, CDR2 FQGNSA. The CDR3 length is 16 residues.